This TCR beta chain was recovered during a study of blood T cell repertoires in COVID-19. Study in general: Spain, Italy and the United States supplied samples that represented acute and convalescent COVID-19.

Per the germline V gene, CDR1 is MNHEY and CDR2 is SMNVEV (reference sequence). V gave up 3 bases and J gave up 0 bases, with 8 bases separating them. The CDR3 has 14 residues. TCRdb keeps only in-frame clones here, not all; method: immunoSEQ multiplex PCR. The sample shows under 300,000 clones, around 87% of them seen only once. The genes are TRBV27 and TRBJ1-1; unclear D gene. This receptor was identified in a woman under 40 with acute COVID-19. The sequenced sample consisted of PBMCs or T cells enriched from blood (not recorded which). CDR3 sequence reads: CASSFSGMNTEAFF. The CDR3 nucleotides read TGTGCCAGCAGTTTCTCCGGTATGAACACTGAAGCTTTCTTT.